Listed below are T cell receptor beta chains from one sample, sequenced in a study of T cells in Graves' hyperthyroidism and ophthalmopathy. One entry per CDR3 protein results from TCRdb running MiXCR on the multiplex PCR reads. Of a few hundred thousand distinct CDR3 sequences listed, 46% are singletons. Source material: peripheral blood or thyroid tissue (not recorded which). Source of these receptors: a young woman with Graves' hyperthyroidism. The CDR3 runs from the conserved cysteine through the conserved F or W. A D gene is named only where the DNA matches it firmly. Expanded clones get a size class; other rows say once, few or many, or leave the size out.

cdr3_nt | cdr3_aa | d_call | j_call | clone_size | v_call
TGTGCCACCAGTGATGAAAAGACAAAGTTTACGCAGTATTTT | CATSDEKTKFTQYF | - | TRBJ2-3 | - | TRBV24-1
TGTGCCAGCAGCTCTTCTAGGACAGGGAATGAGCAGTACTTC | CASSSSRTGNEQYF | TRBD1 | TRBJ2-7 | many | TRBV7-2
TGTGCCAGCAGTTTAACTGGACAGAGCGACGAGCAGTACTTC | CASSLTGQSDEQYF | - | TRBJ2-7 | many | TRBV12-3/TRBV12-4
TGTGCCACCAGCCATACAGACAGGGGGAACACTGAAGCTTTCTTT | CATSHTDRGNTEAFF | TRBD1 | TRBJ1-1 | - | TRBV15
TGCAGTGCTAGAAATCCTCAGTCCTACGAGCAGTACTTC | CSARNPQSYEQYF | - | TRBJ2-7 | many | TRBV20-1
TGTGCCAGCGGAGGATTGGGCTACGAGCAGTACTTC | CASGGLGYEQYF | - | TRBJ2-7 | - | TRBV2
TGCAGTGCAGAGGTAGTCGATGGAAACACCATATATTTT | CSAEVVDGNTIYF | - | TRBJ1-3 | many | TRBV20-1
TGTGCCAGCAGAGCGGGACAGCTAAACTATGGCTACACCTTC | CASRAGQLNYGYTF | TRBD1 | TRBJ1-2 | - | TRBV2
TGCAGCGCCGTAGACAGGGGGCCCCAAGAGACCCAGTACTTC | CSAVDRGPQETQYF | TRBD1 | TRBJ2-5 | many | TRBV29-1
TGTGCCAGCAGCTTAGAAATGGCAGTCAATGAGCAGTTCTTC | CASSLEMAVNEQFF | - | TRBJ2-1 | - | TRBV7-6
TGTGCCGGACCCTGGAACACCGGGGAGCTGTTTTTT | CAGPWNTGELFF | - | TRBJ2-2 | - | TRBV5-4
TGCAGTGCCACGGCGCCCGAGGCGGGAGGGCGGGTATGGCAGTTCTTC | CSATAPEAGGRVWQFF | TRBD2 | TRBJ2-1 | - | TRBV20-1
TGTGCCAGCAGCTTCTCCCAGAGGGTCCTGGAGTATTTTGAAGCTTTCTTT | CASSFSQRVLEYFEAFF | - | TRBJ1-1 | - | TRBV7-2
TGTGCCAGCAGTTACGGGGAATTCCGAGAGACCCAGTACTTC | CASSYGEFRETQYF | - | TRBJ2-5 | - | TRBV7-6
TGTGCCAGCAGCGAATCTTTCGGCAATCAGCCCCAGCATTTT | CASSESFGNQPQHF | - | TRBJ1-5 | many | TRBV9
TGCAGTGCTGGACTAACCTCCCTAAGTAATGAGCAGTACTTC | CSAGLTSLSNEQYF | - | TRBJ2-7 | once | TRBV20-1
TGCAGTGCTAGACGCCCAGGGGATATCACCGGGGAGCTGTTTTTT | CSARRPGDITGELFF | - | TRBJ2-2 | - | TRBV20-1
TGCGCCAGTGCGCGCGGGGCCGCGAACACTGAAGCTTTCTTT | CASARGAANTEAFF | - | TRBJ1-1 | - | TRBV5-1
TGTGCCATCAGTGAGCCCGACGGATTAGCGGGGGCCTACGAGCAGTACTTC | CAISEPDGLAGAYEQYF | TRBD2 | TRBJ2-7 | many | TRBV10-3
TGCAGCGTCAATAGCGGGAGAGGCTACGAGCAGTACTTC | CSVNSGRGYEQYF | TRBD2 | TRBJ2-7 | many | TRBV29-1
- | CACSARGQGEIKEPQHF | - | TRBJ1-5 | - | TRBV25-1
TGTGCCAGCAGCCAAGAATCTAGCCAAGAGACCCAGTACTTC | CASSQESSQETQYF | - | TRBJ2-5 | - | TRBV4-1
TGTGCCAGCAGCCCCCTAGCTAGCGAGTTCGAGCAGTACTTC | CASSPLASEFEQYF | - | TRBJ2-7 | many | TRBV6-6
TGTGCCATCAGTGATGGACAGGGGGACAATCAGCCCCAGCATTTT | CAISDGQGDNQPQHF | TRBD1 | TRBJ1-5 | - | TRBV10-3
TGTGCCAGCCGCCCCCCGGTGCCCAATCAGCCCCAGCATTTT | CASRPPVPNQPQHF | - | TRBJ1-5 | many | TRBV2
TGTGCCAGCAACCCCGGACAGGGGGGCAACACCGGGGAGCTGTTTTTT | CASNPGQGGNTGELFF | TRBD1 | TRBJ2-2 | many | TRBV7-6
TGTGCCAGCAGCCGCGACAGGGGGCAGGGTGCTTTCTTT | CASSRDRGQGAFF | TRBD1 | TRBJ1-1 | many | TRBV12-3/TRBV12-4
TGTGCCAGCACCTCTGGGTCCTTGGACATAAACACTGAAGCTTTCTTT | CASTSGSLDINTEAFF | - | TRBJ1-1 | many | TRBV12-3/TRBV12-4
TGTGCCAGCAGTGCGGGGACATATAACACAGATACGCAGTATTTT | CASSAGTYNTDTQYF | - | TRBJ2-3 | few | TRBV2
TGCAGTGCACCCGTAGCGCCTAGCACAGATACGCAGTATTTT | CSAPVAPSTDTQYF | - | TRBJ2-3 | few | TRBV20-1
TGCAGTGCTAGTGTTTGGACGGATAACTATGGCTACACCTTC | CSASVWTDNYGYTF | - | TRBJ1-2 | many | TRBV20-1
TGTGCCAGCAGGAGGAAGGAAGAGACCCAGTACTTC | CASRRKEETQYF | - | TRBJ2-5 | many | TRBV5-6
TGTGCCAGCGCCCTCGGGCCTGCTTATGAGCAGTTCTTC | CASALGPAYEQFF | - | TRBJ2-1 | - | TRBV11-1
TGTGCCAGCAGTTTTGAGACTAGCGGGAGTGGTAAGCAGTACTTC | CASSFETSGSGKQYF | TRBD2 | TRBJ2-7 | - | TRBV12-3/TRBV12-4
TGTGCCAGCAGCCAAGAGGAGCGGGAGGTTTCCGGGGAGCTGTTTTTT | CASSQEEREVSGELFF | TRBD2 | TRBJ2-2 | few | TRBV6-6
TGCGCCAGCAGCTTGGGACTAGTTACGGATACGCAGTATTTT | CASSLGLVTDTQYF | - | TRBJ2-3 | - | TRBV5-1
TGTGCCAGCAGTTTAACAGGGTTGGGCTACGAGCAGTACTTC | CASSLTGLGYEQYF | - | TRBJ2-7 | - | TRBV27
TGCAGTGCCCCGGACGGAACCTACGAGCAGTACTTC | CSAPDGTYEQYF | - | TRBJ2-7 | many | TRBV20-1
TGTGCCAGCACCCAAAGTCCCGGGACACGAACCTCTGGAAACACCATATATTTT | CASTQSPGTRTSGNTIYF | - | TRBJ1-3 | many | TRBV12-3/TRBV12-4
TGTGCCAGTACCGCCAGGCAGAACACTGAAGCTTTCTTT | CASTARQNTEAFF | - | TRBJ1-1 | many | TRBV19
TGTGCCAGCAGCTTCTGGACAGTTGGCTATGGCTACACCTTC | CASSFWTVGYGYTF | - | TRBJ1-2 | many | TRBV7-2
TGTGCCAGGACCGACAGCCATAATTCACCCCTCCACTTT | CARTDSHNSPLHF | - | TRBJ1-6 | few | TRBV2
TGTGCCAGCAGCTCCCTGACGTATAATTCGCCCCTCCACTTT | CASSSLTYNSPLHF | - | TRBJ1-6 | - | TRBV7-9
TGTGCCACCAGCAGAGAAGTAGGGGGACAGGGCGGCGGCTACACCTTC | CATSREVGGQGGGYTF | TRBD1 | TRBJ1-2 | - | TRBV15
TGCAGTGCTAGAGGGACAGGGGACACTGAAGCTTTCTTT | CSARGTGDTEAFF | TRBD1 | TRBJ1-1 | many | TRBV20-1
TGTGCCAGCAGTTTTTCAGGGGCCGAGCAGTACTTC | CASSFSGAEQYF | - | TRBJ2-7 | few | TRBV27
TGTGCCAGCAGCCCTGCTAGCGCCGAGACCCAGTACTTC | CASSPASAETQYF | - | TRBJ2-5 | many | TRBV5-5
TGCGCCAGCACGGACAGCCACGAGCAGTACTTC | CASTDSHEQYF | - | TRBJ2-7 | many | TRBV5-1
TGTGCCAGCACCCTTAGCGGGAGCGGGAATGAGCAGTTCTTC | CASTLSGSGNEQFF | TRBD2 | TRBJ2-1 | - | TRBV7-2
TGTGCCAGCAGTTTACTAGTCCCAGATACGCAGTATTTT | CASSLLVPDTQYF | - | TRBJ2-3 | - | TRBV12-3/TRBV12-4
TGCAGCTCACTCGGACAGGGGCTACAAGAGACCCAGTACTTC | CSSLGQGLQETQYF | TRBD1 | TRBJ2-5 | - | TRBV29-1
TGCAGTGCTACCCTGGTGACAGGGGGTTATAGCAATCAGCCCCAGCATTTT | CSATLVTGGYSNQPQHF | TRBD1 | TRBJ1-5 | - | TRBV20-1